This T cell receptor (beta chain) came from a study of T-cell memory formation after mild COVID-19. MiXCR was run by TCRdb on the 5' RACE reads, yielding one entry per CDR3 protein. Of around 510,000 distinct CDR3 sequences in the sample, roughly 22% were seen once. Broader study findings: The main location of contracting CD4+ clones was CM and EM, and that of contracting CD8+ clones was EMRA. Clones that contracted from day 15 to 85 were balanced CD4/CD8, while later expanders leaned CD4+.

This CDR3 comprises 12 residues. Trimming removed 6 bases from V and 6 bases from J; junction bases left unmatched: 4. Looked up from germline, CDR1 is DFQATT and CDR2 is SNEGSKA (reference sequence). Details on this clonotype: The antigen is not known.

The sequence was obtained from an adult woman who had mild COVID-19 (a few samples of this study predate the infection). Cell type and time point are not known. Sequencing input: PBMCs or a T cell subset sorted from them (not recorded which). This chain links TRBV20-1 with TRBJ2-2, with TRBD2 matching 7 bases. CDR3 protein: CSATGGPGELFF. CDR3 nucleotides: TGCAGTGCAACGGGAGGCCCCGGGGAGCTGTTTTTT.